These 27 T cell receptor beta chains share one sample of origin, sequenced in a study of blood T cell repertoires in COVID-19. Some clones are missing from TCRdb's copy, which holds only in-frame ones; the method was immunoSEQ multiplex PCR. This table holds approximately 52,000 clones, 91% found once. The sequenced sample was peripheral blood. All receptors derive from a man aged 50 to 60 with acute or convalescent COVID-19.

The CDR3 region is CASSHGQGKVGLFTDTQYF. The CDR3 nucleotides are TGCGCCAGCAGCCACGGACAGGGAAAGGTTGGTTTGTTCACAGATACGCAGTATTTT. The rearrangement uses TRBV5-1 and TRBJ2-3; 8 bases agree with TRBD1. V was pared by 4 bases and J by 2 bases, with 18 bases of the junction left unmatched. CDR1 is SGHRS, CDR2 YFSETQ, per germline. The CDR3 length is 19 residues. Supplemented by reference TRBV5-1 and TRBJ2-3, the full variable domain reads KAGVTQTPRYLIKTRGQQVTLSCSPISGHRSVSWYQQTPGQGLQFLFEYFSETQRNKGNFPGRFSGRQFSNSRSEMNVSTLELGDSALYLCASSHGQGKVGLFTDTQYFGPGTRLTVL.

This rearrangement joins TRBV6-5 to TRBJ1-3; D is unclear. Germline CDR1 reads MNHEY; CDR2 reads SVGAGI. CDR3 length equals 16 residues. The germline V and J ends were trimmed by 3 bases and 0 bases, with 12 bases remaining between them. The CDR3 loop is CASSYSLQHSGNTIYF. The CDR3 DNA reads TGTGCCAGCAGTTATTCCCTACAGCACTCTGGAAACACCATATATTTT.

This chain links TRBV11-3 with TRBJ2-1, with a weak D call TRBD1 (5 bases). This CDR3 spans 15 amino acids. The ends were cut back, 5 bases at V and 4 bases at J, with 15 bases in the middle. Germline V gene data show CDR1 as SGHNT and CDR2 as YENEEA. Written as DNA, the CDR3 is TGTGCCAGCAGCAAAGACAGTGAGGATTACAATGAGCAGTTCTTC. This codes for CASSKDSEDYNEQFF. Drawing the rest from reference TRBV11-3 and TRBJ2-1, the complete variable domain is EAGVVQSPRYKIIEKKQPVAFWCNPISGHNTLYWYLQNLGQGPELLIRYENEEAVDDSQLPKDRFSAERLKGVDSTLKIQPAELGDSAVYLCASSKDSEDYNEQFFGPGTRLTVL.

The chain recombines TRBV2 with TRBJ1-5; D is ambiguous. Germline V gene data show CDR1 as SNHLY and CDR2 as FYNNEI. This CDR3 has 14 amino acids. Trimming left V 1 base short and J 7 bases short, with 11 bases between. In DNA, the CDR3 is TGTGCCAGCAGTGAAGGAGGGTATGGGCAGCCCCAGCATTTT. Its protein is CASSEGGYGQPQHF.

This rearrangement joins TRBV25-1 to TRBJ1-4; D is perhaps TRBD1 (5 bases). CDR1 and CDR2 (germline): MGHDK, SYGVNS. The CDR3 loop spans 14 amino acids. V lost 2 bases to trimming and J lost 7 bases, with 11 bases between them. In DNA form, the CDR3 reads TGTGCCAGCAGTGAAGTAGGGGAAAGTGAAAAACTGTTTTTT. Protein: CASSEVGESEKLFF.

The rearrangement uses TRBV7-3 and TRBJ2-3; TRBD2 aligns across 8 bases. The junction had 5 bases not matched to a gene; V was cut back by 5 bases and J by 4 bases. Germline lookup yields CDR1 SGHTA and CDR2 FQGTGA. This CDR3 spans 14 amino acids. CDR3 bases: TGTGCCAGCAGCCCGACTAGCGCGGCAGATACGCAGTATTTT. Residues: CASSPTSAADTQYF.

The rearrangement links TRBV11-2 to TRBJ2-7, with 9 nucleotides matching TRBD1. CDR1 and CDR2 (germline): SGHAT, FQNNGV. The CDR3 length is 17 residues. J lost 0 bases, V lost 5 bases, and 11 bases had no gene match. CDR3 sequence: CASSRGPGTGLSYEQYF. The CDR3 bases are TGTGCCAGCAGCCGAGGGCCCGGGACAGGGCTCTCCTACGAGCAGTACTTC.

The rearrangement joins TRBV18 to TRBJ1-5; D unclear. CDR1 and CDR2 from the germline V gene are KGHSH and LQKENI. The CDR3 is made up of 12 amino acids. Trimming pared 0 bases from V and 10 bases from J, leaving 7 bases between. The CDR3 nucleotides read TGTGCCAGCTCACCACCCACGGGTCCCCAGCATTTT. This translates into CASSPPTGPQHF. The complete variable domain, with remaining parts taken from reference TRBV18 and TRBJ1-5, reads NAGVMQNPRHLVRRRGQEARLRCSPMKGHSHVYWYRQLPEEGLKFMVYLQKENIIDESGMPKERFSAEFPKEGPSILRIQQVVRGDSAAYFCASSPPTGPQHFGDGTRLSIL.

The chain joins TRBV6-6 to TRBJ2-5; a weak D match, TRBD2 (5 bases). Germline loops: CDR1 MNHNY, CDR2 SVGAGI (reference sequence). V was pared by 4 bases and J by 4 bases, with 13 bases between. This CDR3 comprises 14 residues. The CDR3 is CASSSPVEAETQYF. The CDR3 DNA reads TGTGCCAGCAGTTCCCCCGTGGAGGCAGAGACCCAGTACTTC.

This chain joins TRBV10-3 and TRBJ1-6; TRBD1 matches 9 bases. The CDR3 length is 19 residues. The trim removed 6 bases at V and 0 bases at J, leaving 12 bases unmatched. The germline gives CDR1 ENHRY, CDR2 SYGVKD. Written as DNA, the CDR3 is TGTGCCATCAGAGGCGACGCGGGACAGGGTAGCTCCTATAATTCACCCCTCCACTTT. Its protein product is CAIRGDAGQGSSYNSPLHF.

The chain recombines TRBV6-2 or TRBV6-3 with TRBJ2-3, with TRBD2 as a possible D gene (7 bases). Trimming took 0 bases from V and 4 from J, leaving 26 bases between them. The CDR3 contains 20 residues. Germline V gene data show CDR1 as MNHEY and CDR2 as SVGEGT. This CDR3 is CASSYSRISPAGAGADTQYF. In DNA form, the CDR3 reads TGTGCCAGCAGTTACTCCCGCATTTCCCCCGCGGGGGCCGGGGCAGATACGCAGTATTTT.

This clone was detected once. The rearrangement joins TRBV5-1 to TRBJ1-4; 10 nucleotides align to TRBD1. V was pared by 3 bases and J by 7 bases, with 9 bases of the junction left unmatched. CDR3 length: 16 residues. Germline CDR1 reads SGHRS; CDR2 reads YFSETQ. The CDR3 here is CASSSGTGAPLEKLFF. The CDR3 bases are TGCGCCAGCAGCTCCGGGACAGGGGCGCCCCTTGAAAAACTGTTTTTT.

CDR3 loop: CASSLAGDRLTYEQYF. Here the CDR3 DNA reads TGCGCCAGCAGCTTGGCCGGGGACAGGCTTACCTACGAGCAGTACTTC. The chain has TRBV5-1 and TRBJ2-7; TRBD1 matches 8 bases. Germline values: CDR1 SGHRS, CDR2 YFSETQ. This CDR3 has 16 amino acids. Trimming cost V 0 bases and J 2 bases; bases outside gene matches: 7.

The rearrangement uses TRBV7-3 and TRBJ2-2; D gene uncertain. The length of the CDR3 is 13 residues. The V and J ends lost 2 bases and 6 bases respectively, with 7 bases between them. Per germline, CDR1 SGHTA and CDR2 FQGTGA. CDR3 sequence reads: CASSLSVPGELFF. The CDR3 nucleotides read TGTGCCAGCAGCTTATCCGTCCCCGGGGAGCTGTTTTTT.

The rearrangement joins TRBV24-1 to TRBJ1-5; 10 bases align to TRBD1. Unmatched junction bases numbered 6, after V lost 5 bases and J lost 12 bases. The germline gives CDR1 KGHDR, CDR2 SFDVKD. The CDR3 covers 13 residues. CDR3 coding DNA: TGTGCCACCAGTGGGGCCGGGACAGGGGACCAGCATTTT. Translating it yields CATSGAGTGDQHF.

A single count supports this clone. The V gene is TRBV7-8, the J gene TRBJ2-6; weak D call: TRBD1 (5 bases). The germline V gene encodes CDR1 SGHVS and CDR2 FQNEAQ. The CDR3 covers 18 residues. The V and J ends lost 5 bases and 0 bases respectively, with 17 bases between them. The CDR3 protein is CASSTRQKLSSGANVLTF. The CDR3 DNA sequence: TGTGCCAGCAGCACGCGACAGAAATTAAGCTCTGGGGCCAACGTCCTGACTTTC.

This clone was seen more than once but under ten times. The chain is built from TRBV5-6 and TRBJ1-5; 7 bases agree with TRBD1. The CDR3 loop spans 15 amino acids. Trimming removed 5 bases from V and 4 bases from J; junction bases left unmatched: 9. Looked up from germline, CDR1 is SGHDT and CDR2 is YYEEEE. DNA of the CDR3: TGTGCCAGCAGTAAGGGACAGATCTATAATCAGCCCCAGCATTTT. The encoded protein is CASSKGQIYNQPQHF.

The chain uses TRBV12-3 or TRBV12-4 and TRBJ1-1, with TRBD1 matching over 8 bases. The J segment lost 10 bases and the V segment lost 5 bases, leaving 6 bases of the junction unmatched. The CDR3 is 12 amino acids. The CDR3: CASSIGQGSAFF. CDR3 DNA: TGTGCCAGCAGTATCGGACAGGGATCAGCTTTCTTT.

This chain joins TRBV19 and TRBJ1-1; 11 bases fit TRBD1. The length of the CDR3 is 16 residues. Germline V gene lookup returns CDR1 LNHDA and CDR2 SQIVND (reference sequence). After removal of 4 bases from V and 4 bases from J, the junction contained 8 bases not matched to a gene. The CDR3 sequence is CASSSRDRGFGTEAFF. The CDR3 DNA sequence: TGTGCCAGTAGTAGCCGGGACAGGGGGTTCGGCACTGAAGCTTTCTTT.

The rearrangement uses TRBV19 and TRBJ2-7; 7 bases line up with TRBD1. Per the germline V gene, CDR1 is LNHDA and CDR2 is SQIVND (reference sequence). The CDR3 runs 14 residues. Germline trimming cut 0 bases from V and 7 bases from J; bases unmatched to any gene: 6. This CDR3 is CASSIDPDREEQYF. DNA for the CDR3: TGTGCCAGTAGTATAGATCCCGACAGGGAAGAGCAGTACTTC. The full variable domain, with the rest looked up from reference TRBV19 and TRBJ2-7, is DGGITQSPKYLFRKEGQNVTLSCEQNLNHDAMYWYRQDPGQGLRLIYYSQIVNDFQKGDIAEGYSVSREKKESFPLTVTSAQKNPTAFYLCASSIDPDREEQYFGPGTRLTVT.

The V gene is TRBV15, the J gene TRBJ1-2, with 7 bases aligning to TRBD1. The CDR3 runs to 15 residues. CDR1 LNHNV and CDR2 YYDKDF come from the germline V gene (reference sequence). With V trimmed by 1 base and J by 2 bases, 4 bases remained unmatched. CDR3 sequence reads: CATSRGQGFNYGYTF. In DNA, the CDR3 is TGTGCCACCAGCAGAGGACAGGGCTTCAACTATGGCTACACCTTC.

V gene TRBV18 combines with J gene TRBJ1-2; 9 bases are shared with TRBD1. Germline-derived CDR1 and CDR2 are KGHSH and LQKENI. V was clipped by 4 bases and J by 3 bases; unmatched bases: 12. The CDR3 runs 17 residues. The CDR3 DNA sequence: TGTGCCAGCTCACTAGACAGGGGGGCGACGAAAGACTATGGCTACACCTTC. It yields the protein CASSLDRGATKDYGYTF.

The CDR3 coding sequence is TGCGCCAGCAGCCCTGGGCCAGTGGATGGCTACACCTTC. Translation gives CASSPGPVDGYTF. The chain has TRBV5-1 and TRBJ1-2; D is uncertain. The V gene's germline CDR1 is SGHRS and CDR2 YFSETQ. Between the trimmed V and J ends, which lost 4 bases and 6 bases, there was a span of 13 bases. This CDR3 is 13 amino acids long.

The CDR3 sequence is CATSHRGSNQPQHF. CDR3 in DNA: TGTGCCACTTCACACAGGGGGAGCAATCAGCCCCAGCATTTT. J is TRBJ1-5 and V is TRBV24-1; 8 bases agree with TRBD1. V lost 10 bases to trimming and J lost 1 base; unmatched junction nucleotides: 5. CDR3 length: 14 residues. In germline, CDR1 is KGHDR, CDR2 SFDVKD.

A few counts support this clone. This chain uses TRBV3-1 (or the pseudogene TRBV3-2) with TRBJ2-5; TRBD2 might be the D (5 bases). Looked up from germline, CDR1 is LGHDT and CDR2 is YNNKEL (reference sequence). The V and J ends lost 0 bases and 5 bases respectively, with 10 bases between them. The CDR3 totals 14 residues. CDR3 in DNA: TGTGCCAGCAGCCAAGAACTAGAGGGTGAGACCCAGTACTTC. It translates to CASSQELEGETQYF.

The rearrangement uses TRBV5-1 and TRBJ2-7, with a tentative D call TRBD2 (6 bases). V lost 1 base and J 4 bases, leaving 12 bases between the germline ends. The CDR3 is 14 amino acids. Germline assignment: CDR1 SGHRS and CDR2 YFSETQ. The CDR3 sequence is CASSLLGGDYEQYF. The CDR3 DNA follows: TGCGCCAGCAGCTTGCTCGGGGGTGATTACGAGCAGTACTTC.

This chain uses TRBV28 with TRBJ1-2; 10 bases line up with TRBD1. Germline V gene lookup returns CDR1 MDHEN and CDR2 SYDVKM. V shed 6 bases and J 4 bases; nucleotides not matched to a gene: 2. The CDR3 is 13 amino acids. In DNA, the CDR3 is TGTGCCAGCAGAAGGACAGGGGGCTATGGCTACACCTTC. Translating gives CASRRTGGYGYTF.